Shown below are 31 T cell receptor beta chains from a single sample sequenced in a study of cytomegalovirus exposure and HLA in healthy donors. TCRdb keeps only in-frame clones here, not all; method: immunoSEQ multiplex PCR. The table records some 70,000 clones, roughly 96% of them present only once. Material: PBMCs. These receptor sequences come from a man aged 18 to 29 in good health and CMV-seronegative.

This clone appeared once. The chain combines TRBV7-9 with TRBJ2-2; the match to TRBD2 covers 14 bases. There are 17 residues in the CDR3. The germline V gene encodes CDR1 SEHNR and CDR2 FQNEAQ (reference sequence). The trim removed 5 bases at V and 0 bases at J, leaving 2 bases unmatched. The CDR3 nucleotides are TGTGCCAGCAGCGGGACTAGCGGGAGACCGAACACCGGGGAGCTGTTTTTT. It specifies CASSGTSGRPNTGELFF.

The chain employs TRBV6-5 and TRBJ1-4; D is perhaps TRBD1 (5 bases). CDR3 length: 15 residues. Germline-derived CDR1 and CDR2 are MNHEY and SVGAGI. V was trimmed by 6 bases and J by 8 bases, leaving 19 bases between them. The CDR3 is CASRETSGLIEKLFF. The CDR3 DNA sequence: TGTGCCAGCAGAGAAACGTCAGGGTTAATCGAAAAACTGTTTTTT.

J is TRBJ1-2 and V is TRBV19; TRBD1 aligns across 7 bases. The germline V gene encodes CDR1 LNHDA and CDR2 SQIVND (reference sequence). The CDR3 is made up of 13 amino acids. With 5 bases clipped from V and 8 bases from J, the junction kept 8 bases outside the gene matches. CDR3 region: CASSSTGERGYTF. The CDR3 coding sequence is TGTGCCAGTAGTTCCACAGGGGAAAGGGGCTACACCTTC.

CDR3 nucleotide sequence: TGTGCCAGCAGTTACCGCTTCGGCGGTTCACCCCTCCACTTT. Protein: CASSYRFGGSPLHF. The J gene is TRBJ1-6, the V gene TRBV6-5, with D unresolved. The CDR3 is 14 residues long. The V gene lost 2 bases and the J gene lost 9 bases, with 11 bases spanning the gap. The germline CDR1 and CDR2 sequences are MNHEY and SVGAGI.

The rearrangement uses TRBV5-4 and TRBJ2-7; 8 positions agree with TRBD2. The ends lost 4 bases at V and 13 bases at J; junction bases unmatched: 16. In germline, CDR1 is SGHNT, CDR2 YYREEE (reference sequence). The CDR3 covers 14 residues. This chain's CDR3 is CASSPDGRAELAYF. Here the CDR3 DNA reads TGTGCCAGCAGCCCGGACGGGAGGGCAGAATTGGCATACTTC.

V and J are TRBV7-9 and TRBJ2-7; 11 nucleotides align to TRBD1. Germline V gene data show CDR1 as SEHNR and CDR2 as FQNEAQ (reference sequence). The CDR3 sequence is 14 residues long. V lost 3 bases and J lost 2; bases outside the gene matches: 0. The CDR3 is CASSLGQGAYEQYF. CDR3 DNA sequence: TGTGCCAGCAGCTTGGGACAGGGGGCCTACGAGCAGTACTTC.

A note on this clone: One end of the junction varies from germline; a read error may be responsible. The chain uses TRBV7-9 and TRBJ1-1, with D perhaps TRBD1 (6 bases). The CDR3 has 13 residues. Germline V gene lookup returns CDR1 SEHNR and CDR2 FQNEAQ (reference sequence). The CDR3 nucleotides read TGTGCCAGCAGTCGCACAGGGAACCCTGAAGCTTTCTTT. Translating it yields CASSRTGNPEAFF. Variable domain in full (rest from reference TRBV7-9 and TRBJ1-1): DTGVSQNPRHKITKRGQNVTFRCDPISEHNRLYWYRQTLGQGPEFLTYFQNEAQLEKSRLLSDRFSAERPKGSFSTLEIQRTEQGDSAMYLCASSRTGNPEAFFGQGTRLTVV.

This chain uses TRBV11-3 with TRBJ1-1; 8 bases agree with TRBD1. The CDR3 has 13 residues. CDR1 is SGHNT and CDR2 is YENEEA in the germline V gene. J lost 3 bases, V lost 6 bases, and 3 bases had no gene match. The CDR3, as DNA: TGTGCCAGCAGAATGACAGGGGACACTGAAGCTTTCTTT. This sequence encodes CASRMTGDTEAFF.

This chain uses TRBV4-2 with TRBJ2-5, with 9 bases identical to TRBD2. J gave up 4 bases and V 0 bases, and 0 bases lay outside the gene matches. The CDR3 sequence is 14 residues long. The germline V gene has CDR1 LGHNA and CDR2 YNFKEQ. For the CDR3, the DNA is TGTGCCAGCAGCCAAGAACTAGCGGGAGAGACCCAGTACTTC. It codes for CASSQELAGETQYF.

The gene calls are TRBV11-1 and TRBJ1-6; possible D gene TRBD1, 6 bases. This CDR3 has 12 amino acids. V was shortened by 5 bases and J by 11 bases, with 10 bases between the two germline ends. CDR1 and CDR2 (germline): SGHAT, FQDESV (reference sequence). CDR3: CASSGQGTPLHF. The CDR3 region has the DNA TGTGCCAGCAGCGGGCAGGGGACACCCCTCCACTTT.

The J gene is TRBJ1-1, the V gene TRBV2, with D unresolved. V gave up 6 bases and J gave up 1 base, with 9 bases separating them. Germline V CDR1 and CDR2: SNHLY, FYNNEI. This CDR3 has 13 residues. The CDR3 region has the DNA TGTGCCAGCAGAAAGACTGGGAACACTGAAGCTTTCTTT. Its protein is CASRKTGNTEAFF. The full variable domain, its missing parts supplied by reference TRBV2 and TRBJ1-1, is EPEVTQTPSHQVTQMGQEVILRCVPISNHLYFYWYRQILGQKVEFLVSFYNNEISEKSEIFDDQFSVERPDGSNFTLKIRSTKLEDSAMYFCASRKTGNTEAFFGQGTRLTVV.

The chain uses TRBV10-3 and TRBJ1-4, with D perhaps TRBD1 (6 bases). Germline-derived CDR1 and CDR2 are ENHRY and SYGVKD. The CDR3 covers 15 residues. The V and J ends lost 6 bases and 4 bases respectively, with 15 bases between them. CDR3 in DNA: TGTGCCATCAGGGAGGGACAAACTTTTAATGAAAAACTGTTTTTT. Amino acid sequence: CAIREGQTFNEKLFF.

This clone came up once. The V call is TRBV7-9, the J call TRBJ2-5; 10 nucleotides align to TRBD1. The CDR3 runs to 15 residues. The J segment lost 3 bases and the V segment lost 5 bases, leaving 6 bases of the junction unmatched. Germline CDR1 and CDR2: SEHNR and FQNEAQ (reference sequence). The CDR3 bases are TGTGCCAGCAGCCCCTGGACAGGGGGGGAAGAGACCCAGTACTTC. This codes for CASSPWTGGEETQYF.

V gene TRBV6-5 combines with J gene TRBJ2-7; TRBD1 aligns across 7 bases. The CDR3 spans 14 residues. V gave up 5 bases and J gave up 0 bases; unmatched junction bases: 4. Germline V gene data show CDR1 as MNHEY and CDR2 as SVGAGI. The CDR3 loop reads CASSQTGSSYEQYF. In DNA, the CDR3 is TGTGCCAGCAGTCAGACAGGGAGCTCCTACGAGCAGTACTTC.

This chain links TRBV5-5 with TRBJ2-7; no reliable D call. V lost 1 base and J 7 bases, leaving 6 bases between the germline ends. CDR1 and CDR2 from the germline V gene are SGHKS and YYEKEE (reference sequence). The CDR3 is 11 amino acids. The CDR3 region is CASSLRSEQYF. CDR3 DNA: TGTGCCAGCAGCTTGCGGTCTGAGCAGTACTTC.

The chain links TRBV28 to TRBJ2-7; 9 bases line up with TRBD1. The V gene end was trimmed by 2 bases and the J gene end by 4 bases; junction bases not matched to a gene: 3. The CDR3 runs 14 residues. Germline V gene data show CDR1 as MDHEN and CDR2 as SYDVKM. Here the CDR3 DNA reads TGTGCCAGCAGTTTAGCGACAGGGGGGTACGAGCAGTACTTC. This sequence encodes CASSLATGGYEQYF.

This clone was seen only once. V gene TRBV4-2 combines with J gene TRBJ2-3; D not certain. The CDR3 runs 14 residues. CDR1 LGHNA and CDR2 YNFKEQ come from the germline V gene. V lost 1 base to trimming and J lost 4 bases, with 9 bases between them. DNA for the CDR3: TGTGCCAGCAGCCAAGTAAACAAACCAGATACGCAGTATTTT. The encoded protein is CASSQVNKPDTQYF.

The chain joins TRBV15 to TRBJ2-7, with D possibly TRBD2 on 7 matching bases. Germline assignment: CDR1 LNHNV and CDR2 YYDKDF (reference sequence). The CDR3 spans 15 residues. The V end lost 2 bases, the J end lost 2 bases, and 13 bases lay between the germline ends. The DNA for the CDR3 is TGTGCCACCAGCAGACTCTCGGGGGGCACCTACGAGCAGTACTTC. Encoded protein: CATSRLSGGTYEQYF.

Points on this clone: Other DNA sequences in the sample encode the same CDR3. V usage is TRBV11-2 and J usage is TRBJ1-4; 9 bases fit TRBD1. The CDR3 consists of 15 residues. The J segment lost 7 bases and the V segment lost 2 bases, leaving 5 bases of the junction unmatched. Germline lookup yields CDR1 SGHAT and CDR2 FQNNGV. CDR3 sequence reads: CASSLSTGGGEKLFF. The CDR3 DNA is TGTGCCAGCAGCTTATCAACAGGGGGCGGTGAAAAACTGTTTTTT.

CDR3 in DNA: TGTGCCAGCTCACCGGACAGGGTCAATCAGCCCCAGCATTTT. It codes for CASSPDRVNQPQHF. The V call is TRBV18, the J call TRBJ1-5, with TRBD1 matching 8 bases. Germline values: CDR1 KGHSH, CDR2 LQKENI. The length of the CDR3 is 14 residues. Trimming took 3 bases from V and 3 from J; bases not matched to a gene: 1.

The CDR3 nucleotides are TGCGCCAGCAGCCGGACGGCGGGTGGCGACGAGCAGTACTTC. Translating it yields CASSRTAGGDEQYF. The gene calls are TRBV4-1 and TRBJ2-7, with D perhaps matching TRBD2 (5 bases). CDR1 MGHRA and CDR2 YSYEKL come from the germline V gene. V lost 4 bases and J lost 5, with 15 bases in between. CDR3 length: 14 residues.

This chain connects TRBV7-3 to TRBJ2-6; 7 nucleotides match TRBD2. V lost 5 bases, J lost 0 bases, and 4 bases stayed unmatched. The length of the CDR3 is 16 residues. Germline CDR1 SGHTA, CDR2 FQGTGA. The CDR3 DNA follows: TGTGCCAGCAGCCCCGGGAGGTCCTCTGGGGCCAACGTCCTGACTTTC. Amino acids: CASSPGRSSGANVLTF.

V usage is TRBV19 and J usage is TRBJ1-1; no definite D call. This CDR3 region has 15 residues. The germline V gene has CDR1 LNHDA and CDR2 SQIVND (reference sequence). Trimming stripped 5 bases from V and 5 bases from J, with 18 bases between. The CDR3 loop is CASSLEGGRWTEAFF. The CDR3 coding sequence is TGTGCCAGTAGTTTGGAAGGAGGGAGGTGGACTGAAGCTTTCTTT. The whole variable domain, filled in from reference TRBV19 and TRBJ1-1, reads DGGITQSPKYLFRKEGQNVTLSCEQNLNHDAMYWYRQDPGQGLRLIYYSQIVNDFQKGDIAEGYSVSREKKESFPLTVTSAQKNPTAFYLCASSLEGGRWTEAFFGQGTRLTVV.

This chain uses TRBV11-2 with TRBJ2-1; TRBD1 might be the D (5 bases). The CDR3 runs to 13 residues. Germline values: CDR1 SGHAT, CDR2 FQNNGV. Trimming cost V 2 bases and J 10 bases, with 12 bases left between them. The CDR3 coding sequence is TGTGCCAGCAGCTTACAGTCCAGGGTAGAGCAGTTCTTC. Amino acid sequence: CASSLQSRVEQFF.

CDR3 sequence: CASSSNRPYEQYF. The CDR3 DNA reads TGTGCCAGCAGCTCTAACAGGCCCTACGAGCAGTACTTC. V is TRBV6-6 and J is TRBJ2-7; tentatively, D is TRBD1 (5 bases). The length of the CDR3 is 13 residues. Germline CDR1 MNHNY, CDR2 SVGAGI (reference sequence). Trimming left V 6 bases short and J 2 bases short, with 11 bases between.

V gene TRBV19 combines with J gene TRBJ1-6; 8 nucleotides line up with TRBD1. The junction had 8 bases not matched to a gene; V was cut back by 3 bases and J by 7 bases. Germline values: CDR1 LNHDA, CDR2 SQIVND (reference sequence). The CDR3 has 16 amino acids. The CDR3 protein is CASSMGTGGGNSPLHF. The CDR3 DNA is TGTGCCAGTAGTATGGGGACAGGAGGCGGAAATTCACCCCTCCACTTT.

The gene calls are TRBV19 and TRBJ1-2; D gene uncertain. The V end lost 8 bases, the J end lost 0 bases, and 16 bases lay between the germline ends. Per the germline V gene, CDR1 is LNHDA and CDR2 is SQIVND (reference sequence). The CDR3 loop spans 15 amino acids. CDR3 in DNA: TGTGCCAGTGCCCCCCGGCGCGGGACTAACTATGGCTACACCTTC. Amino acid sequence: CASAPRRGTNYGYTF. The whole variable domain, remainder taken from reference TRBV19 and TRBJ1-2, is DGGITQSPKYLFRKEGQNVTLSCEQNLNHDAMYWYRQDPGQGLRLIYYSQIVNDFQKGDIAEGYSVSREKKESFPLTVTSAQKNPTAFYLCASAPRRGTNYGYTFGSGTRLTVV.

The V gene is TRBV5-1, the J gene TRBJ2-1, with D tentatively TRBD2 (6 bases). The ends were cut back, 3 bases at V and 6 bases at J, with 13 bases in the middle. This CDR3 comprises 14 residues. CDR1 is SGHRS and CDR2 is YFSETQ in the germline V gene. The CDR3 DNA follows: TGCGCCAGCAGCTCGGGAGAGGTGGGCAATGAGCAGTTCTTC. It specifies CASSSGEVGNEQFF.

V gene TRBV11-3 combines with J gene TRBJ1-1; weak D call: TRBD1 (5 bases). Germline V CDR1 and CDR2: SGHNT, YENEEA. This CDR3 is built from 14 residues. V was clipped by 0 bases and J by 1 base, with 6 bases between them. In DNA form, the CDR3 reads TGTGCCAGCAGCTTAGACGGACAGAACACTGAAGCTTTCTTT. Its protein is CASSLDGQNTEAFF.

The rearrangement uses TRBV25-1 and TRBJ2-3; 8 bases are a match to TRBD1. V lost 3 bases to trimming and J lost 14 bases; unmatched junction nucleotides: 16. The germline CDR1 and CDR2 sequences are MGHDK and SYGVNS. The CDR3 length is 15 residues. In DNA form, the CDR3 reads TGTGCCAGCAGTGATTACACGACCAGACAGGGGTTTTTGTATTTT. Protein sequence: CASSDYTTRQGFLYF.

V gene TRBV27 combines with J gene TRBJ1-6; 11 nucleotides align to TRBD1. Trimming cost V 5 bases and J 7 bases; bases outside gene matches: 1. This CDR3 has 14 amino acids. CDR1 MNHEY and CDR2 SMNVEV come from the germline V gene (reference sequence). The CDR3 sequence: CASSRDRGNSPLHF. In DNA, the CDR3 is TGTGCCAGCAGTCGGGACAGGGGGAATTCACCCCTCCACTTT.